The clone carrying this T cell receptor (beta chain) was counted between two and nine times. Sequenced material consisted of expressed TCRB transcripts (all of the isolated RNA was reverse transcribed). Assay used: immunoSEQ multiplex PCR; TCRdb lists only in-frame clones, some missing. This sample yields just over 600,000 clones, of which less than 20% are seen a single time; around 0.095% belongs to the top ten. Trimming took off 1 base at V and 8 bases at J, with 11 bases between the two ends. The CDR3 runs 14 residues. The germline V gene encodes CDR1 LNHNV and CDR2 YYDKDF (reference sequence). The data were taken from a study of beta chain features in type 1 diabetes. The wider study: There was similarity between patients and healthy donors in age, gender and cell yields.

The chain is built from TRBV15 and TRBJ1-4; TRBD1 is a possible D gene (6 bases). This clonotype was sampled from a man aged 18 to 35 in good health. Sequencing input: naive CD4+ T cells from blood. The DNA for the CDR3 is TGTGCCACCAGCAGAGCTGGACAGAGAGAAAAACTGTTTTTT. Translated, it gives CATSRAGQREKLFF.